This T cell receptor beta chain was captured by sequencing in a study of patients and donors after allogeneic stem cell transplantation. TCRdb ran MiXCR on the RT-PCR reads and lists one entry per CDR3 protein. The sample has tens of thousands of distinct CDR3 sequences; about 30% are singletons. The sequenced sample was blood, either unsorted or a sorted T cell fraction (not recorded which). This TCR came from a human donor who was either an allogeneic HSCT recipient or a stem cell or donor lymphocyte infusion donor (not recorded which). It is not recorded whose cells these are; they may come from a transplant donor.

The CDR3 loop is CATSRDAATNEKLFF. CDR3 nucleotide sequence: TGTGCCACCAGCAGAGATGCGGCAACTAATGAAAAACTGTTTTTT. This sequence joins TRBV15 and TRBJ1-4, with D hard to call. Germline CDR1 LNHNV, CDR2 YYDKDF (reference sequence). The CDR3 consists of 15 residues. The ends were cut back, 0 bases at V and 0 bases at J, with 5 bases in the middle.